This T cell receptor (beta chain) was observed in a study of long-term antiretroviral therapy in people with HIV. Runs used v3.0 of the immunoSEQ assay and were done at survey level. Clones were read by immunoSEQ multiplex PCR, and TCRdb kept only the in-frame ones, dropping some. The sample consists of about 18,000 clones, 91% of them appearing once. The CDR3 extends over 17 amino acids. Germline trimming cut 0 bases from V and 0 bases from J; bases unmatched to any gene: 6. Germline CDR1 reads SGHAT; CDR2 reads FQNNGV. Findings and limits, study-wide: Blood dating 2004 to 2017 may reflect older ART regimens.

Specimens carried roughly 0.9-10 million cryopreserved PBMC before DNA extraction. A remark on this clone: The antigen is unknown.

The rearrangement joins TRBV11-2 to TRBJ2-7, with 9 bases aligning to TRBD1. This sequence was found in a middle-aged man with HIV. Sample: unsorted PBMCs, taken 3 years after starting antiretroviral therapy. The CDR3 sequence is CASSLDRGTGYSYEQYF. The CDR3 DNA sequence: TGTGCCAGCAGCTTAGATAGGGGGACAGGGTACTCCTACGAGCAGTACTTC.